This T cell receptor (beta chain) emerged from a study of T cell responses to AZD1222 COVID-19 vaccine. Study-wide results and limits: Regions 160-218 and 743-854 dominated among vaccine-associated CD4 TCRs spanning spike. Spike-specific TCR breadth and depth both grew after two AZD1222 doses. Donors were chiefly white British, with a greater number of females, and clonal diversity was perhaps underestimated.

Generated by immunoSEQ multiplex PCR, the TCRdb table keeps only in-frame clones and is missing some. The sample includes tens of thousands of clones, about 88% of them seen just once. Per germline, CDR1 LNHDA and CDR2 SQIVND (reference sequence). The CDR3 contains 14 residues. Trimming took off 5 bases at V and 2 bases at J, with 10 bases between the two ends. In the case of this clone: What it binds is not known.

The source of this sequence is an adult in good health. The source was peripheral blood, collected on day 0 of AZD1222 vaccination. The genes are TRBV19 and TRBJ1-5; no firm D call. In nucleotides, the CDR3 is TGTGCCAGTAGTCGGAGGTCCGGCAATCAGCCCCAGCATTTT. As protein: CASSRRSGNQPQHF.